Listed below are T cell receptor beta chains from one sample, sequenced in a study of siplizumab effects on memory and regulatory T cells. Some clones are missing from TCRdb's copy, which holds only in-frame ones; the method was immunoSEQ multiplex PCR. The data contain over 70,000 clones, roughly 94% of them singletons. The source material was CD8+ T cells sorted from blood. Receptors were obtained from a human donor in good health. Each CDR3 is given with its conserved first and last residue. The D gene is left open where the match is weak. Rows give clone size only sometimes, using once, few, many, or a class for an expanded clone.

j_call cdr3_length v_call clone_size d_call cdr3_nt cdr3_aa
TRBJ2-6 17 TRBV4-2 . . TGTGCCAGCAGCCGGCCGGGCCAGCCGTCTGGGGCCAACGTCCTGACTTTC CASSRPGQPSGANVLTF
TRBJ2-7 15 TRBV7-2 . TRBD2 TGTGCCAGCAGCCAAATAGCGGGAGGGTGGTACGAGCAGTACTTC CASSQIAGGWYEQYF
TRBJ1-3 13 TRBV9 . . TGTGCCAGCAGCCTCAATACCGGAAACACCATATATTTT CASSLNTGNTIYF
TRBJ2-5 14 TRBV6-5 . TRBD1 TGTGCCAGCAGTACAGGGGTCGGCCAAGAGACCCAGTACTTC CASSTGVGQETQYF
TRBJ2-3 13 TRBV7-2 . . TGTGCCAGCAGCGAGGGGAACACAGATACGCAGTATTTT CASSEGNTDTQYF
TRBJ1-1 12 TRBV10-3 once . TGTGCCTCTCGAGGGGAGAACACTGAAGCTTTCTTT CASRGENTEAFF
TRBJ1-1 17 TRBV13 . TRBD1 TGTGCCAGCAGCTTAGCCCGGACAGGAGGTATGAACACTGAAGCTTTCTTT CASSLARTGGMNTEAFF
TRBJ2-5 12 TRBV9 . . TGTGCCAGCAGCGAGCCGTCCCCGACCCAGTACTTC CASSEPSPTQYF
TRBJ2-7 14 TRBV11-2 . TRBD1 TGTGCCAGCACCTATGGACAGGGGACCTACGAGCAGTACTTC CASTYGQGTYEQYF
TRBJ2-1 16 TRBV4-1 . . TGCGCCAGCAGCCCCCCAGAAGGTAGCTCCTACAATGAGCAGTTCTTC CASSPPEGSSYNEQFF
TRBJ2-7 14 TRBV5-8 . TRBD1 TGTGCCAGCAGCCACTCGGACAGGGAGTACGAGCAGTACTTC CASSHSDREYEQYF
TRBJ1-4 16 TRBV25-1 . TRBD1 TGTGCCAGCAGTGAATATCAGGGACAGGGTAATGAAAAACTGTTTTTT CASSEYQGQGNEKLFF
TRBJ2-5 17 TRBV5-3 . TRBD2 TGTGCCAGAAGCTTGGGCCTAGCGGAGTGGTACCAAGAGACCCAGTACTTC CARSLGLAEWYQETQYF
TRBJ2-7 14 TRBV10-2 . TRBD1 TGCGCCACCGAGCGACAGGGCTTCTCCTACGAGCAGTACTTC CATERQGFSYEQYF
TRBJ2-1 17 TRBV19 . . TGTGCCAGTAGGTTGGATGTCAGACCGACCTCCTACAATGAGCAGTTCTTC CASRLDVRPTSYNEQFF
TRBJ1-6 17 TRBV9 . . TGTGCCAGCAGCGTAGGGGTTCGACAGGCTGATAATTCACCCCTCCACTTT CASSVGVRQADNSPLHF
TRBJ1-1 16 TRBV4-1 . . TGCGCCAGCAGCCAAAGTTCTCTGCAGGGGAACACTGAAGCTTTCTTT CASSQSSLQGNTEAFF
TRBJ2-1 12 TRBV9 . . TGTGCCAGCAGCGTGTCACTAAATGAGCAGTTCTTC CASSVSLNEQFF
TRBJ2-7 14 TRBV19 . TRBD1 TGTGCCAGTAGTATTGGACAGGGGGCTTACGAGCAGTACTTC CASSIGQGAYEQYF
TRBJ2-7 12 TRBV27 . . TGTGCCAGCCCTAGGGACTCCTACGAGCAGTACTTC CASPRDSYEQYF
TRBJ2-7 14 TRBV5-4 . . TGTGCCAGCAGCTCGGTGACTGAAACCTACGAGCAGTACTTC CASSSVTETYEQYF
TRBJ2-7 16 TRBV5-1 . TRBD1 TGCGCCAGCAGCGAGGGACAGGGTTTGGGATACTACGAGCAGTACTTC CASSEGQGLGYYEQYF
TRBJ2-3 18 TRBV7-6 . . TGTGCCAGCAGCGCCCGATCAGGGGATATCGGTCGTACAGATACGCAGTATTTT CASSARSGDIGRTDTQYF
TRBJ2-5 15 TRBV7-2 . TRBD2 TGTGCCAGCAGCTTGACTAGCGGGGTTCAAGAGACCCAGTACTTC CASSLTSGVQETQYF
TRBJ2-1 14 TRBV15 . . TGTGCCACCAGCAGCAGCGGAGGATACAATGAGCAGTTCTTC CATSSSGGYNEQFF
TRBJ2-7 13 TRBV7-9 . TRBD2 TGTGCCAGCAGCTCCGTAGCGGGGGACGAGCAGTACTTC CASSSVAGDEQYF
TRBJ2-1 14 TRBV4-1 . . TGCGCCAGCCAAAGGGGCCCTAATAGCAATGAGCAGTTCTTC CASQRGPNSNEQFF
TRBJ2-1 17 TRBV7-9 . TRBD2 TGTGCCAGCAGCTCGATGCTAGCGGGGCTCTCCTACAATGAGCAGTTCTTC CASSSMLAGLSYNEQFF
TRBJ1-1 16 TRBV4-1 . TRBD1 TGCGCCAGCAGCCACACAATCTACAGGGGAGACACTGAAGCTTTCTTT CASSHTIYRGDTEAFF
TRBJ2-3 15 TRBV10-2 . . TGCGCCAGCAGTGAGGCAGGAGAATGGACAGATACGCAGTATTTT CASSEAGEWTDTQYF
TRBJ2-1 13 TRBV29-1 . . TGCAGCGCCGGGGACCTCTCCTACAATGAGCAGTTCTTC CSAGDLSYNEQFF
TRBJ2-7 18 TRBV4-1 . TRBD2 TGCGCCAGCAGCCAAGGTATGGGGACTAGCGGGAGGATCTACGAGCAGTACTTC CASSQGMGTSGRIYEQYF
TRBJ2-5 16 TRBV27 . TRBD1 TGTGCCAGCAGTCCCGACAGGGGGTCGGGTGTGGGGACCCAGTACTTC CASSPDRGSGVGTQYF
TRBJ1-5 16 TRBV7-9 . TRBD1 TGTGCCAGCAGCTCCGTAACCGGGACAGGGGGTCAGCCCCAGCATTTT CASSSVTGTGGQPQHF
TRBJ2-3 16 TRBV5-1 . . TGCGCCAGCAGCTACCGACCTAAGGACGGTACAGATACGCAGTATTTT CASSYRPKDGTDTQYF
TRBJ2-3 15 TRBV30 . . TGTGCCTGGAGAGTGTCGGACAGCAACACAGATACGCAGTATTTT CAWRVSDSNTDTQYF
TRBJ2-3 16 TRBV27 . TRBD1 TGTGCCAGCAGTTTATCCCCGGGACAGTTCACAGATACGCAGTATTTT CASSLSPGQFTDTQYF
TRBJ2-1 15 TRBV7-9 . TRBD2 TGTGCCAGCAGCTTTACCAGCGGGAAGTACAATGAGCAGTTCTTC CASSFTSGKYNEQFF
TRBJ1-2 15 TRBV6-5 . TRBD1 TGTGCCAGCAGTCGAGACAGGGGGCGAAACTATGGCTACACCTTC CASSRDRGRNYGYTF